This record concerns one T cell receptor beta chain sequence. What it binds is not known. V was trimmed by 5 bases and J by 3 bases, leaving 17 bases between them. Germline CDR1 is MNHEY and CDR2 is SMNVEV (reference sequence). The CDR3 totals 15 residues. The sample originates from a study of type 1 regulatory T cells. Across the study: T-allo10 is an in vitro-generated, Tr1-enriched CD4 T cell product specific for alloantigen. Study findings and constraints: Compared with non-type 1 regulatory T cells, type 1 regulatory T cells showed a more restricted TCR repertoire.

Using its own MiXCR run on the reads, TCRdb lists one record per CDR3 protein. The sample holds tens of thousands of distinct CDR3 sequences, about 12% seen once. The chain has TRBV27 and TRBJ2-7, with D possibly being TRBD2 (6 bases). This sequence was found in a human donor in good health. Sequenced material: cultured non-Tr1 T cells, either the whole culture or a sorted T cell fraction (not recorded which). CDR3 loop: CASSPFGVAVYEQYF. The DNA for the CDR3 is TGTGCCAGCAGTCCTTTTGGAGTAGCGGTCTACGAGCAGTACTTC.